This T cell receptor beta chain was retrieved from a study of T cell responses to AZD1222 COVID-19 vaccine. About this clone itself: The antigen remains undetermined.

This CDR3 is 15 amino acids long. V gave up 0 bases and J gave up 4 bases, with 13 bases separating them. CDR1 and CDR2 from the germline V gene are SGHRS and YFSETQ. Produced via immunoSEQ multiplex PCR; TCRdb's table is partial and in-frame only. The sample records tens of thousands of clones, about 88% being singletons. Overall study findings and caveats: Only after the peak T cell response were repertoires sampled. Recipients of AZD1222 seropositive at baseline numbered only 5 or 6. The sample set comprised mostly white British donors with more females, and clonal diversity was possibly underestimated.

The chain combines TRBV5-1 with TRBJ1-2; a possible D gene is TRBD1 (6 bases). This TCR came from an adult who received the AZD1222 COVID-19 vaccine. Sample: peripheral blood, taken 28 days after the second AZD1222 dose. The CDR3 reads CASSLAPDSFYGYTF. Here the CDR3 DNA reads TGCGCCAGCAGCTTGGCCCCGGACAGCTTCTATGGCTACACCTTC.